This T cell receptor (beta chain) emerged from a study of response to subunit inactivated influenza vaccine. Looked up from germline, CDR1 is SGHTA and CDR2 is FQGNSA. The germline V and J ends were trimmed by 7 bases and 5 bases, with 20 bases remaining between them. The CDR3 has 15 residues. Regarding the study as a whole: The study's authors posited that every seasonal influenza vaccination enlists few new T cells.

TCRdb reanalysed the RT-PCR reads using MiXCR and keeps one entry per CDR3 protein. The data hold 300,000 to 350,000 distinct CDR3 sequences, with 20% to 25% observed a single time. Concerning this clonotype: Its antigen remains unidentified.

Sequenced material: PBMCs from blood, taken less than 22 months after vaccination. The receptor's source is a man in his fifties or sixties who received an inactivated influenza vaccine. The chain uses TRBV7-2 and TRBJ2-5, with D perhaps TRBD2 (6 bases). CDR3 nucleotides: TGTGCCAGCACTCTGGGGGGACCAGTGGGGGAGACCCAGTACTTC. Its translation is CASTLGGPVGETQYF.